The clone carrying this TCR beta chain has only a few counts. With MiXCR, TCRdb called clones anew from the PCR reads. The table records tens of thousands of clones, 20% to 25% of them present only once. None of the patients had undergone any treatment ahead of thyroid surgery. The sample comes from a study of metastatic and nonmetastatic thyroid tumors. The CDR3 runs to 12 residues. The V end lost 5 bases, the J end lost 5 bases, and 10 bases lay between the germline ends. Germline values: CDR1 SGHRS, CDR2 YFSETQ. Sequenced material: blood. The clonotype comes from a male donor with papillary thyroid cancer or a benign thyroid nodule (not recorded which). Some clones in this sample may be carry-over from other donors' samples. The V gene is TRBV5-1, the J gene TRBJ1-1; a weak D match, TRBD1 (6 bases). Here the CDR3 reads CASSGGLTEAFF. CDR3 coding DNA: TGCGCCAGCAGTGGGGGCTTAACTGAAGCTTTCTTT.